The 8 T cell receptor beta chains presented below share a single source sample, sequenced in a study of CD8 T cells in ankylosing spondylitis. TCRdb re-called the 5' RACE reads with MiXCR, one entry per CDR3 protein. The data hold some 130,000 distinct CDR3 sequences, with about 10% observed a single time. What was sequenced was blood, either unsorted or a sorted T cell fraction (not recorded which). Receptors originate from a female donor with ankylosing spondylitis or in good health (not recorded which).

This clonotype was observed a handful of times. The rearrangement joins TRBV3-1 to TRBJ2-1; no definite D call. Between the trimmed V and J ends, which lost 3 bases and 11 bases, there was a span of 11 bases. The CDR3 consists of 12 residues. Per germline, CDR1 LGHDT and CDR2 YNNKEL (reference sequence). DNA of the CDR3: TGTGCCAGCAGCCACGACACCCAACAGCAGTTCTTC. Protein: CASSHDTQQQFF.

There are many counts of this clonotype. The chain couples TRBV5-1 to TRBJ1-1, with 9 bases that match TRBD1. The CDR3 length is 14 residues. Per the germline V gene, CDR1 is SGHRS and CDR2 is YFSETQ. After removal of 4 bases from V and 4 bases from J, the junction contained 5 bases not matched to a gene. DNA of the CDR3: TGCGCCAGCAGCGAACAGGGGGCAAGCACTGAAGCTTTCTTT. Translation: CASSEQGASTEAFF.

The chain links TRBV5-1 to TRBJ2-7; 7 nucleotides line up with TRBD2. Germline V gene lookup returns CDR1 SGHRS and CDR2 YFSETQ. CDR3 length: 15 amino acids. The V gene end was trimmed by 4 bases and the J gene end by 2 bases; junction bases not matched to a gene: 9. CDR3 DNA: TGCGCCAGCAGCCCCGGAGGGACTAATACCTACGAGCAGTACTTC. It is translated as CASSPGGTNTYEQYF. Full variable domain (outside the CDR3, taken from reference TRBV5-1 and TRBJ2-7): KAGVTQTPRYLIKTRGQQVTLSCSPISGHRSVSWYQQTPGQGLQFLFEYFSETQRNKGNFPGRFSGRQFSNSRSEMNVSTLELGDSALYLCASSPGGTNTYEQYFGPGTRLTVT.

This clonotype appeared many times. In nucleotides, the CDR3 is TGTGCCAGCAGTCCATCAGCGGGAGAGGCAGATACGCAGTATTTT. Protein product: CASSPSAGEADTQYF. V and J are TRBV12-3 or TRBV12-4 and TRBJ2-3, with TRBD2 identical over 8 bases. The V gene end was trimmed by 5 bases and the J gene end by 4 bases; junction bases not matched to a gene: 8. The CDR3 has 15 amino acids.

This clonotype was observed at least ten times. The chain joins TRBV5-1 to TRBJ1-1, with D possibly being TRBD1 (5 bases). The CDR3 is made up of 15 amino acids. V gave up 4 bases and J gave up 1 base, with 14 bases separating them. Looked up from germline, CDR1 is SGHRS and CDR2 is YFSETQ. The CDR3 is CASSGTDGQNTEAFF. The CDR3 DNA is TGCGCCAGCAGCGGAACGGACGGACAGAACACTGAAGCTTTCTTT.

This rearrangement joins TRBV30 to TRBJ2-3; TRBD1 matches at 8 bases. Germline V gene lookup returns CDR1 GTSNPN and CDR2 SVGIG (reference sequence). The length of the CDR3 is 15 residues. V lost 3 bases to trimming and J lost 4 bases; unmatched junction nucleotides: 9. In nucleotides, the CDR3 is TGTGCCTGGAGGACCGACAGGGGTGAACCAGATACGCAGTATTTT. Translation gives CAWRTDRGEPDTQYF.

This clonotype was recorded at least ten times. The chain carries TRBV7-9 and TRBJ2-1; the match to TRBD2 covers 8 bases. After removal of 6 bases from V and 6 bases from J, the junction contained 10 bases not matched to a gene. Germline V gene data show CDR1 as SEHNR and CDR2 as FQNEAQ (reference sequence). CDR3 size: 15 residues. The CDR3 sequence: CASSLSGAGGNEQFF. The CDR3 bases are TGTGCCAGCAGTCTTAGCGGGGCTGGGGGCAATGAGCAGTTCTTC.

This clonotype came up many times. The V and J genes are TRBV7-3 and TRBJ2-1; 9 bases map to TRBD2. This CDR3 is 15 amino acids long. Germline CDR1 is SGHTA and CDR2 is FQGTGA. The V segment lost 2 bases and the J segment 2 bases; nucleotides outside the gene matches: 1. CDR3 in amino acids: CASSLLAGTYNEQFF. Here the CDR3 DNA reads TGTGCCAGCAGCTTACTAGCGGGAACCTACAATGAGCAGTTCTTC.